One and the same sample provided the 13 T cell receptor beta chains below, sequenced in a study of blood T cell repertoires in COVID-19. Libraries were prepared by immunoSEQ multiplex PCR; TCRdb keeps only in-frame clonotypes and omits some of them. In the table there are roughly 100,000 clones, roughly 80% of which are singletons. Input material: peripheral blood. The receptors derive from a human donor in a cohort sampled during active COVID-19.

This chain joins TRBV19 and TRBJ1-3; 9 bases agree with TRBD1. Germline V gives CDR1 LNHDA, CDR2 SQIVND (reference sequence). The CDR3 covers 16 residues. Losses at the gene ends were 5 bases for V and 1 base for J; bases not matched to a gene: 6. The CDR3 nucleotides are TGTGCCAGTAGTTGGGGACAGGGAAGATCTGGAAACACCATATATTTT. This encodes CASSWGQGRSGNTIYF.

This CDR3 is CASSYSGGPWGYTF. As DNA, the CDR3 is TGTGCCAGCAGTTACTCCGGAGGGCCATGGGGCTACACCTTC. V usage is TRBV6-2 or TRBV6-3 and J usage is TRBJ1-2; no reliable D call. Germline CDR1 is MNHEY and CDR2 is SVGEGT. Trimming took off 0 bases at V and 8 bases at J, with 13 bases between the two ends. The CDR3 contains 14 residues.

V usage is TRBV2 and J usage is TRBJ2-7, with D tentatively TRBD1 (6 bases). The CDR3 length is 13 residues. Per germline, CDR1 SNHLY and CDR2 FYNNEI. V lost 3 bases, J lost 6 bases, and 12 bases lay in between. The DNA of the CDR3 is TGTGCCAGCAGTGACGAGGGGGTTGGCGAGCAGTACTTC. Its protein product is CASSDEGVGEQYF.

Concerning this clone itself: An end of the junction does not agree with germline; a read error may underlie this. The chain carries TRBV29-1 and TRBJ1-1; 10 positions match TRBD1. CDR3 length: 13 residues. Germline-derived CDR1 and CDR2 are SQVTM and ANQGSEA. The CDR3 loop reads CSVGTGGNSEAFF. DNA for the CDR3: TGCAGCGTTGGGACAGGGGGGAACTCTGAAGCTTTCTTT.

This chain uses TRBV29-1 with TRBJ1-1, with D perhaps TRBD1 (5 bases). Germline V gene sequence: CDR1 SQVTM, CDR2 ANQGSEA. The CDR3 consists of 13 residues. V lost 4 bases, J lost 5 bases, and 14 bases lay in between. The CDR3 nucleotides are TGCAGCGTTGCTGGGGGGGGTAGGACTGAAGCTTTCTTT. Its translation: CSVAGGGRTEAFF.

V and J are TRBV15 and TRBJ1-2; 7 bases fit TRBD1. V was clipped by 7 bases and J by 1 base; unmatched bases: 3. This CDR3 spans 13 amino acids. Per germline, CDR1 LNHNV and CDR2 YYDKDF (reference sequence). CDR3 in amino acids: CATTGTDNYGYTF. The CDR3 DNA sequence: TGTGCCACCACCGGGACAGATAACTATGGCTACACCTTC.

This sequence joins TRBV12-5 and TRBJ2-1, with D perhaps TRBD2 (5 bases). Per the germline V gene, CDR1 is LGHNT and CDR2 is FRNRAP. CDR3 size: 13 residues. The ends were cut back, 1 base at V and 10 bases at J, with 11 bases in the middle. DNA for the CDR3: TGTGCTAGTGGTTTGGCGATCCGAGGGGAGCAGTTCTTC. Encoded protein: CASGLAIRGEQFF.

The chain combines TRBV7-9 with TRBJ1-4, with D unresolved. The V end was cut by 4 bases, the J end by 4 bases, with 4 bases between. This CDR3 has 12 residues. Germline V gives CDR1 SEHNR, CDR2 FQNEAQ (reference sequence). The CDR3 protein is CASSSYNEKLFF. The CDR3 DNA sequence: TGTGCCAGCAGCTCCTATAATGAAAAACTGTTTTTT. Filled out from reference TRBV7-9 and TRBJ1-4, the complete variable domain reads DTGVSQNPRHKITKRGQNVTFRCDPISEHNRLYWYRQTLGQGPEFLTYFQNEAQLEKSRLLSDRFSAERPKGSFSTLEIQRTEQGDSAMYLCASSSYNEKLFFGSGTQLSVL.

The chain carries TRBV5-1 and TRBJ2-4, with D uncertain. This CDR3 has 12 amino acids. Per germline, CDR1 SGHRS and CDR2 YFSETQ. Deletions cut 0 bases from V and 9 bases from J, with 7 bases between. The CDR3 is CASSLETGIQYF. CDR3 bases: TGCGCCAGCAGCTTGGAAACCGGCATTCAGTACTTC.

The chain links TRBV7-3 to TRBJ2-2; D is uncertain. The V end lost 5 bases, the J end lost 6 bases, and 10 bases lay between the germline ends. Germline CDR1 reads SGHTA; CDR2 reads FQGTGA. The CDR3 has 13 amino acids. The CDR3 DNA is TGTGCCAGCAGCCAACACACCCCCGGGGAGCTGTTTTTT. Its protein product is CASSQHTPGELFF.

The chain combines TRBV11-2 with TRBJ2-3; possible D gene TRBD2, 5 bases. Germline-derived CDR1 and CDR2 are SGHAT and FQNNGV. The CDR3 is 17 amino acids. Deletions cut 1 base from V and 3 bases from J, with 17 bases between. The CDR3 DNA sequence: TGTGCCAGCAGCTTAGGACTAATGAGACATCTAACAGATACGCAGTATTTT. Its translation is CASSLGLMRHLTDTQYF.

This clone showed up just once. The chain links TRBV2 to TRBJ2-5, with 8 positions matching TRBD2. Germline CDR1 reads SNHLY; CDR2 reads FYNNEI. The CDR3 runs 15 residues. The J segment lost 1 base and the V segment lost 4 bases, leaving 5 bases of the junction unmatched. The CDR3 DNA reads TGTGCCAGCAGTGTAAATAGCGGGGCCCAAGAGACCCAGTACTTC. Its protein product is CASSVNSGAQETQYF.

The chain is built from TRBV11-2 and TRBJ1-1; TRBD1 matches 7 bases. The CDR3 sequence is 15 residues long. Looked up from germline, CDR1 is SGHAT and CDR2 is FQNNGV. The V and J ends lost 5 bases and 4 bases, in that order; junction bases with no gene match: 10. CDR3 in DNA: TGTGCCAGCAGCCCTAGACAGGGCCGGGGCACTGAAGCTTTCTTT. As protein: CASSPRQGRGTEAFF.